The clone carrying this T cell receptor (beta chain) was seen many times. The antigen is not known. The sample belongs to a study of T-cell reconstitution after alpha-beta-depleted transplantation in children. Study-level results: T-cell numbers and diversity, one year after transplant, stemmed largely from T cells that were newly produced. Reportedly, roughly two months post-transplant, alpha-beta T cells arose from several hundred expanded graft clones. High day-60 TCRbeta diversity in some patients came from surviving recipient T cells and thymic progenitors.

This CDR3 has 15 residues. V gave up 3 bases and J gave up 5 bases, with 13 bases separating them. During its preparation, the TCRbeta library received unique molecular identifiers. TCRdb re-derived calls from the PCR reads in MiXCR, one entry per CDR3 protein. The data show over 150,000 distinct CDR3 sequences, approximately 6.9% seen once. The receptor was isolated from a boy aged 2 to 10 with acute lymphoblastic leukemia, due to receive a stem cell transplant. This sample comprised PBMCs, obtained before TCRalphabeta/CD19-depleted stem cell transplant. The rearrangement joins TRBV12-3 or TRBV12-4 to TRBJ2-2, with unresolved D. CDR3 in DNA: TGTGCCAGCAGTTTCGTAGTTGTTCGGACCGGGGAGCTGTTTTTT. This translates into CASSFVVVRTGELFF.